The 5 T cell receptor beta chains given below trace back to one sample, sequenced in a study of cytomegalovirus exposure and HLA in healthy donors. Produced via immunoSEQ multiplex PCR; TCRdb's table is partial and in-frame only. The sample includes fewer than 350,000 clones, roughly 90% of them seen just once. The sample taken for sequencing was PBMCs. All receptors derive from a woman between 18 and 29 years old in good health and CMV-seronegative.

The chain employs TRBV5-4 and TRBJ2-5; 9 nucleotides line up with TRBD1. The germline V gene encodes CDR1 SGHNT and CDR2 YYREEE (reference sequence). V lost 10 bases and J lost 2; bases outside the gene matches: 6. There are 13 residues in the CDR3. CDR3 residues: CACGTGSQETQYF. The CDR3 nucleotides are TGTGCCTGCGGGACAGGGAGTCAAGAGACCCAGTACTTC.

The chain recombines TRBV29-1 with TRBJ2-5, with TRBD2 matching 7 bases. CDR3 length equals 16 residues. V lost 0 bases, J lost 5 bases, and 12 bases stayed unmatched. From germline, CDR1 is SQVTM and CDR2 ANQGSEA. The CDR3, as DNA: TGCAGCGTTGAAGAGGGCGGGGGAATGACCCGGGAGACCCAGTACTTC. Translating gives CSVEEGGGMTRETQYF. The whole variable domain, remainder taken from reference TRBV29-1 and TRBJ2-5, is SAVISQKPSRDICQRGTSLTIQCQVDSQVTMMFWYRQQPGQSLTLIATANQGSEATYESGFVIDKFPISRPNLTFSTLTVSNMSPEDSSIYLCSVEEGGGMTRETQYFGPGTRLLVL.

This chain joins TRBV2 and TRBJ1-2; D ambiguous. Germline assignment: CDR1 SNHLY and CDR2 FYNNEI. The CDR3 extends over 14 amino acids. V lost 3 bases to trimming and J lost 0 bases, with 8 bases between them. The CDR3 is CASSDTTANYGYTF. CDR3 sequence (DNA): TGTGCCAGCAGTGACACAACAGCTAACTATGGCTACACCTTC.

The genes are TRBV15 and TRBJ1-1; D not certain. V lost 1 base and J 4 bases, leaving 10 bases between the germline ends. The length of the CDR3 is 14 residues. Germline V CDR1 and CDR2: LNHNV, YYDKDF (reference sequence). The CDR3 spells CATSRARFGTEAFF. The CDR3 bases are TGTGCCACCAGCAGAGCTCGGTTCGGCACTGAAGCTTTCTTT.

J is TRBJ2-7 and V is TRBV5-5; D possibly corresponds to TRBD1 (5 bases). The CDR3 contains 12 residues. Germline V gene sequence: CDR1 SGHKS, CDR2 YYEKEE (reference sequence). The V end lost 2 bases, the J end lost 5 bases, and 8 bases lay between the germline ends. CDR3 sequence (DNA): TGTGCCAGCAGCTTTTCAGGGAACGAGCAGTACTTC. Translating gives CASSFSGNEQYF.